The rows below give T cell receptor beta chains drawn from one sample of a study of response to subunit inactivated influenza vaccine. TCRdb redid the calling of the RT-PCR reads with MiXCR, one entry per CDR3 protein. The repertoire holds approximately 500,000 distinct CDR3 sequences, approximately 12% seen once, with around 13% in the top ten. The specimen comprised PBMCs from blood, sampled 45 days after vaccination. The origin of the receptors is a man in his fifties or sixties who received an inactivated influenza vaccine. Each CDR3 is given with its conserved first and last residue. Part of the rows lack a size; the others show once, few, many or a class for expanded clones.

v_gene: TRBV28; abundance: .; j_gene: TRBJ1-1; CDR3aa: CASSYGRRYTEAFF
v_gene: TRBV6-5; abundance: .; j_gene: TRBJ1-1; CDR3aa: CASSYLTEAFF
v_gene: TRBV20-1; abundance: .; j_gene: TRBJ2-5; CDR3aa: CSASAAAPSEETQYF
v_gene: TRBV5-4; abundance: many; j_gene: TRBJ2-5; CDR3aa: CASSLDSGGAETQYF
v_gene: TRBV9; abundance: .; j_gene: TRBJ1-1; CDR3aa: CASSVEGGVNTEAFF
v_gene: TRBV6-2/TRBV6-3; abundance: .; j_gene: TRBJ2-3; CDR3aa: CASSYSLTGGSDTQYF
v_gene: TRBV28; abundance: .; j_gene: TRBJ2-7; CDR3aa: CASNLGTEEYEQYF
v_gene: TRBV7-2; abundance: .; j_gene: TRBJ2-7; CDR3aa: CASSLAQTYPSYEQYF
v_gene: TRBV29-1; abundance: few; j_gene: TRBJ2-7; CDR3aa: CSVEGKQGAFYEQYF
v_gene: TRBV6-1; abundance: .; j_gene: TRBJ2-4; CDR3aa: CASSRDRANIQYF
v_gene: TRBV10-1; abundance: .; j_gene: TRBJ2-3; CDR3aa: CASRTGTGERMENTQYF
v_gene: TRBV7-2; abundance: .; j_gene: TRBJ2-7; CDR3aa: CASTPEGSAEQYF
v_gene: TRBV12-3/TRBV12-4; abundance: many; j_gene: TRBJ2-7; CDR3aa: CASSLAGGYFEQYF
v_gene: TRBV5-1; abundance: .; j_gene: TRBJ2-4; CDR3aa: CASTLKTENIQYF
v_gene: TRBV6-5; abundance: .; j_gene: TRBJ1-2; CDR3aa: CASSYSNRGYYGYTF
v_gene: TRBV7-2; abundance: few; j_gene: TRBJ2-5; CDR3aa: CASSLFGTNQETQYF
v_gene: TRBV11-2; abundance: .; j_gene: TRBJ2-1; CDR3aa: CASSLDLGGVRFF
v_gene: TRBV20-1; abundance: .; j_gene: TRBJ2-3; CDR3aa: CCASYLGQGAFTDTQYF
v_gene: TRBV5-1; abundance: .; j_gene: TRBJ1-6; CDR3aa: CASRTGSPPSSPLHF
v_gene: TRBV29-1; abundance: few; j_gene: TRBJ2-7; CDR3aa: CSVCEGTGVLVEQYF
v_gene: TRBV7-6; abundance: few; j_gene: TRBJ2-6; CDR3aa: CASSLYSGAPGANVLTF
v_gene: TRBV20-1; abundance: many; j_gene: TRBJ2-5; CDR3aa: CSATGSQETQYF
v_gene: TRBV7-2; abundance: few; j_gene: TRBJ2-7; CDR3aa: CASSLVGGRAIHEQYF
v_gene: TRBV6-2/TRBV6-3; abundance: few; j_gene: TRBJ2-7; CDR3aa: CASSWGDSRYSYEQYF